This T cell receptor beta chain was obtained from a study of shared clonotypes between healthy human individuals. In the study overall: Serving as donors were two women and a few men, whose ages spanned 18 to 49.

Repertoires were generated with immunoSEQ multiplex PCR, while TCRdb's copy carries only in-frame clones and drops some. The repertoire includes hundreds of thousands of clones, over 70% of them detected once, and under 11% sits in the top ten. Per germline, CDR1 SGHDT and CDR2 YYEEEE. V lost 4 bases and J 2 bases, leaving 11 bases between the germline ends. This CDR3 comprises 14 residues. The chain combines TRBV5-6 with TRBJ2-3; unclear D gene. The material sequenced was memory CD4+ T cells sorted from blood. Stated subset: CD45RA-negative fraction. The TCR originated in a man between 25 and 39 years old in good health. DNA for the CDR3: TGTGCCAGCAGCCCCGTCGGAAACACAGATACGCAGTATTTT. Protein: CASSPVGNTDTQYF.